This T cell receptor beta chain was recovered during a study of OX40 agonist ivuxolimab in advanced cancers. Background on the study: With a range of roughly 20 to 85, age averaged 60 years, and around 83% were male. Findings of the study overall: At 0.1 to 3.0 mg/kg and by week 6, clonal expansion occurred in CD4+ and CD8+ blood T cells. In the 0.1-3.0 mg/kg groups, partial responders showed among the lowest expansion.

Blood sampling took place at baseline, cycle 4 day 1, and cycle 7 day 1. Sequencing used immunoSEQ multiplex PCR; TCRdb keeps in-frame clones, though not all of them. The sample records nearly 60,000 clones, 81% being singletons. Trimming took 1 base from V and 8 from J, leaving 22 bases between them. The CDR3 spans 18 residues. From germline, CDR1 is SGHDT and CDR2 YYEEEE. On this clone: Antigen specificity is unknown.

The clonotype was recovered from an adult with an advanced solid tumor such as melanoma, head and neck, liver or kidney cancer. This chain joins TRBV5-6 and TRBJ1-6; D perhaps matches TRBD1 (6 bases). The material was CD4+ or CD8+ T cells sorted from blood, obtained in a trial of the OX40 agonist ivuxolimab. The CDR3 loop reads CASSLLRGARRIDSPLHF. The DNA of the CDR3 is TGTGCCAGCAGCTTGTTGAGGGGGGCGCGAAGAATCGATTCACCCCTCCACTTT.